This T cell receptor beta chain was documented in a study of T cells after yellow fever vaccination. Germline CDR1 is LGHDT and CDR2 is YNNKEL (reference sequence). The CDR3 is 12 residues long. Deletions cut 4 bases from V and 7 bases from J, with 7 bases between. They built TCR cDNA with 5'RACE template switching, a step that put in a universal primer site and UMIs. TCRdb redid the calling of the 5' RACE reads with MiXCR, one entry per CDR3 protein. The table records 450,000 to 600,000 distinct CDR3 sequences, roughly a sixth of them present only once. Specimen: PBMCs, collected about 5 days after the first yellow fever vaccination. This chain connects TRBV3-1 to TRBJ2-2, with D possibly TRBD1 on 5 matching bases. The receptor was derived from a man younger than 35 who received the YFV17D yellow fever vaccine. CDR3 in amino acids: CASSLRVGELFF. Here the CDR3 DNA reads TGTGCCAGCAGCCTCAGGGTCGGGGAGCTGTTTTTT. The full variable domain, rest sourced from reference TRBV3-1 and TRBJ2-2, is DTAVSQTPKYLVTQMGNDKSIKCEQNLGHDTMYWYKQDSKKFLKIMFSYNNKELIINETVPNRFSPKSPDKAHLNLHINSLELGDSAVYFCASSLRVGELFFGEGSRLTVL.